The 2 T cell receptor beta chains in this list originate from one sample, sequenced in a study of PD-1 blockade in classical Hodgkin lymphoma. Generated by immunoSEQ multiplex PCR, the TCRdb table keeps only in-frame clones and is missing some. Of more than 25,000 clones in the sample, about 82% were seen once. Time point described: cycle 4 day 1 (C4D1), after 6 weeks of nivolumab. Following autologous stem cell transplantation, relapse occurred in every patient, and exposure to brentuximab vedotin varied. Thawed PBMCs were the source of CD4+ T cells, purified by magnetic negative selection. The specimen was CD4+ T cells from blood, collected before the fourth cycle of nivolumab. These receptors were taken from a human donor with classical Hodgkin lymphoma.

The DNA for the CDR3 is TGCGCCAGCAGTGTTGGCTCGAACACCGGGGAGCTGTTTTTT. It specifies CASSVGSNTGELFF. The chain links TRBV10-1 to TRBJ2-2; the D is unclear. This CDR3 is 14 amino acids long. With 4 bases removed from V and 0 bases from J, the gap between germline ends came to 6 bases. Germline assignment: CDR1 WNHNN and CDR2 SYGVQD (reference sequence).

This clone was picked up one time. The gene calls are TRBV7-2 and TRBJ2-7; 9 positions match TRBD2. This CDR3 has 18 residues. V was clipped by 0 bases and J by 0 bases; unmatched bases: 9. CDR1 is SGHTA and CDR2 is FQGNSA in the germline V gene. CDR3 nucleotide sequence: TGTGCCAGCAGCTTAGCGTTTAGCGGGGGCGAACTCTCCTACGAGCAGTACTTC. Amino acids: CASSLAFSGGELSYEQYF.